Detailed here is one TCR beta chain. The V gene lost 7 bases and the J gene lost 4 bases, with 14 bases spanning the gap. CDR3 size: 14 residues. Germline V gene lookup returns CDR1 ENHRY and CDR2 SYGVKD. The TCR beta CDR3 regions underwent amplification using RNA transcripts as the source. The HTBI set primed first-round TCR CDR3 RT-PCR. TCRdb re-analysed the multiplex PCR reads in MiXCR, keeping a single row per CDR3 protein. This table has approximately 590,000 distinct CDR3 sequences, more than 45% appearing once. The data belong to a study of T cells in Graves' hyperthyroidism and ophthalmopathy. The TCR was taken from a woman younger than 30 with Graves' hyperthyroidism. This chain links TRBV10-3 with TRBJ1-5; tentative D call: TRBD1 (6 bases). The sequenced sample consisted of peripheral blood or thyroid tissue (not recorded which). CDR3 in DNA: TGTGCCATCAAAGGGGGACGGCTAAATCAGCCCCAGCATTTT. It encodes CAIKGGRLNQPQHF.